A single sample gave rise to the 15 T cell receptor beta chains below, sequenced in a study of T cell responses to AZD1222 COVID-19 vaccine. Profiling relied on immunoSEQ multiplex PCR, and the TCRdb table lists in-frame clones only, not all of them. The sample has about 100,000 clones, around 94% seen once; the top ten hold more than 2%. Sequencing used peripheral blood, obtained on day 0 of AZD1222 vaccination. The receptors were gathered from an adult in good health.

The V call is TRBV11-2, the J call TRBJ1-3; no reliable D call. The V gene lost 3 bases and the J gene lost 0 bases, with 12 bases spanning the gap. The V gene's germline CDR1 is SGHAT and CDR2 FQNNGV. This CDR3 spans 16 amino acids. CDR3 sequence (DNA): TGTGCCAGCAGCTTTACGGGGAGACACTCTGGAAACACCATATATTTT. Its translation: CASSFTGRHSGNTIYF.

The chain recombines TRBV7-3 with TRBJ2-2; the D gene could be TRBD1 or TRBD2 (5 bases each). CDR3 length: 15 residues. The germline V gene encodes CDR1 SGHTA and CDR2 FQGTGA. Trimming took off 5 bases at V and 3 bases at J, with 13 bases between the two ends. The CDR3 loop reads CASSPGGRDTGELFF. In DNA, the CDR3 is TGTGCCAGCAGCCCTGGGGGACGAGACACCGGGGAGCTGTTTTTT.

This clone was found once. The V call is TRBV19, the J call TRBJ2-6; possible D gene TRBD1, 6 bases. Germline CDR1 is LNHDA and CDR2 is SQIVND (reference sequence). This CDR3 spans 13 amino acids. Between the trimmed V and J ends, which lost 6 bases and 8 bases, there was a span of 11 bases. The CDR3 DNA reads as TGTGCCAGTAGCCAACAGGGTTCCAACGTCCTGACTTTC. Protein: CASSQQGSNVLTF.

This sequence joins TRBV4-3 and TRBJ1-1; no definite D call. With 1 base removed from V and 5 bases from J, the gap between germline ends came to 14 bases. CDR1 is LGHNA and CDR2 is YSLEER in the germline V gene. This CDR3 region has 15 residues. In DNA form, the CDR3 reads TGCGCCAGCAGCCAAGTCTTGAGAAGTCGGACTGAAGCTTTCTTT. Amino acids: CASSQVLRSRTEAFF.

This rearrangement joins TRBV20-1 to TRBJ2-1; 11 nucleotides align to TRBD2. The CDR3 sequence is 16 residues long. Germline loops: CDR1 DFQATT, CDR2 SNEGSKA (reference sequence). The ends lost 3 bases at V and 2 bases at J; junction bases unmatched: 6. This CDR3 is CSASKGLAGPYNEQFF. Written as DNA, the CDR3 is TGCAGTGCTAGTAAAGGACTAGCGGGCCCCTACAATGAGCAGTTCTTC.

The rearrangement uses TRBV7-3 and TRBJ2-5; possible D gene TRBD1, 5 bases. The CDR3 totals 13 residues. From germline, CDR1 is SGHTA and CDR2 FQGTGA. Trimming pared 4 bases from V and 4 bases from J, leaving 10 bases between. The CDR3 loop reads CASSSRGGETQYF. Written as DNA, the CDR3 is TGTGCCAGCAGCTCTAGGGGTGGAGAGACCCAGTACTTC.

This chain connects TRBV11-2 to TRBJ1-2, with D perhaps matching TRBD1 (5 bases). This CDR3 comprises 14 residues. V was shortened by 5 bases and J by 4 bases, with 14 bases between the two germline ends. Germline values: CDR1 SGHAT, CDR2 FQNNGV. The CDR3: CASSLRPGTYGYTF. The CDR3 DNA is TGTGCCAGCAGCCTTAGACCAGGGACCTATGGCTACACCTTC.

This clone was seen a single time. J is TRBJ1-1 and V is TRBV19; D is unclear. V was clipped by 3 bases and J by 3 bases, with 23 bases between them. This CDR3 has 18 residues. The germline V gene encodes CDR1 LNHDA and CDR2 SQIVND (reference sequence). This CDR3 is CASSIWPPGNRGDTEAFF. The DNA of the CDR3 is TGTGCCAGTAGTATTTGGCCACCGGGCAATCGGGGAGACACTGAAGCTTTCTTT.

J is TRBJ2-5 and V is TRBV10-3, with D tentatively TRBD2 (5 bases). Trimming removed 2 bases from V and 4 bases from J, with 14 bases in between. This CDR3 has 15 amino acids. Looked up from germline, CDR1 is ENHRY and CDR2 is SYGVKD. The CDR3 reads CAISERAGPGETQYF. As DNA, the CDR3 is TGTGCCATCAGTGAGAGGGCGGGTCCGGGAGAGACCCAGTACTTC.

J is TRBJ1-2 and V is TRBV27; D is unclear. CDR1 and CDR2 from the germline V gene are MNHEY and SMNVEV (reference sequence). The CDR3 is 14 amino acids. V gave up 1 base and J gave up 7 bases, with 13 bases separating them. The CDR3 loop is CASSLWNGAGGYTF. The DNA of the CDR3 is TGTGCCAGCAGTTTATGGAACGGAGCAGGTGGCTACACCTTC.

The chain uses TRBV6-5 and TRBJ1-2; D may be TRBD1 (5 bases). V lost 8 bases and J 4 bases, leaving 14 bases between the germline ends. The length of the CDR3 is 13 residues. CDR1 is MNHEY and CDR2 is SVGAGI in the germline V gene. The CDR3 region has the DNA TGTGCCAGCGACCTAACAGGAGCCTATGGCTACACCTTC. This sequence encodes CASDLTGAYGYTF.

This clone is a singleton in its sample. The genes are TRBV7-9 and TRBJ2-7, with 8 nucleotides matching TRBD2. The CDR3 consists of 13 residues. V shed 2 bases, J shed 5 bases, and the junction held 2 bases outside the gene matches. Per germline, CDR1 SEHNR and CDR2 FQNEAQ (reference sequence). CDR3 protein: CASSLSGGDEQYF. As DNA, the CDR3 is TGTGCCAGCAGCTTATCGGGAGGGGACGAGCAGTACTTC.

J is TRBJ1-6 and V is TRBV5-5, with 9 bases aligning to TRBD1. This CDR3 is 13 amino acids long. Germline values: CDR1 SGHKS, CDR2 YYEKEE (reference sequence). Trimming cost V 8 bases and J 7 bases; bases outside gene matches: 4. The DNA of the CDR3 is TGTGCCAGTACCGGGACAGGGAATTCACCCCTCCACTTT. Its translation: CASTGTGNSPLHF.

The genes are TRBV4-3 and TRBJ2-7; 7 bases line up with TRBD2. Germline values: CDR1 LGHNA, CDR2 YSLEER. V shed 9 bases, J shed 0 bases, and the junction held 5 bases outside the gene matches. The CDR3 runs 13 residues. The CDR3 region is CASSGRSSYEQYF. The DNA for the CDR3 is TGCGCCAGTAGCGGGCGGAGCTCCTACGAGCAGTACTTC.

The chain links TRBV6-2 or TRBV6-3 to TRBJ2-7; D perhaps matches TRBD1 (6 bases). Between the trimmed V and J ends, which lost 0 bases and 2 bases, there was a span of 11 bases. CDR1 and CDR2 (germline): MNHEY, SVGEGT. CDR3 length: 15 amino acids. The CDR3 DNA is TGTGCCAGCAGTTACTCCGTGACAGGAGCCTACGAGCAGTACTTC. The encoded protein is CASSYSVTGAYEQYF.